The clone carrying this T cell receptor (beta chain) was observed a few times. TCRdb re-called clones via MiXCR from the PCR reads. This sample has approximately 17,000 clones; about 25% occur once, and the top ten carry 9.5% to 12%. This specimen belongs to a study of metastatic and nonmetastatic thyroid tumors. V was shortened by 3 bases and J by 6 bases, with 9 bases between the two germline ends. CDR3 length: 12 residues. No treatment had been given to any patient before thyroid surgery. The sample comprised blood. The chain links TRBV12-3 or TRBV12-4 to TRBJ2-7; D is tentatively TRBD1 or TRBD2 (5 bases each). The receptor was derived from a male donor with papillary thyroid cancer or a benign thyroid nodule (not recorded which). Some clones in this sample may be carry-over from other donors' samples. The CDR3 nucleotides read TGTGCCAGCAGTTTTTGGGGGAGCGAGCAGTACTTC. This sequence encodes CASSFWGSEQYF.